This TCR beta chain is from a study of T cells expressing NK-cell markers. Study-wide context: The study sequenced eight donors, seven HCMV-seropositive and one seronegative.

A 5'RACE template switching approach incorporating UMIs was used to make TCR beta cDNA. With the 5' RACE reads reprocessed, TCRdb shows one record per CDR3 protein and no DNA. The table lists 500,000 or so distinct CDR3 sequences. Points from the study as a whole: Whether expanded NKG2C+ T cell clones recognized HCMV stayed uncertain.

The CDR3 has 17 residues. CDR1 MNHEY and CDR2 SVGAGI come from the germline V gene. For this clonotype: The antigen is not known.

This chain joins TRBV6-5 and TRBJ2-1; TCRdb designates TRBD1, a call that cannot be tested without DNA. This TCR derives from a man between 18 and 35 years old in good health. Sequencing was carried out using blood T cells: a sorted CD56 or NKG2C T cell subset, CD4+ or CD8+ T cells, or bulk PBMC T cells (not recorded which). CDR3 residues: CASSYLAGTGGDNEQFF.